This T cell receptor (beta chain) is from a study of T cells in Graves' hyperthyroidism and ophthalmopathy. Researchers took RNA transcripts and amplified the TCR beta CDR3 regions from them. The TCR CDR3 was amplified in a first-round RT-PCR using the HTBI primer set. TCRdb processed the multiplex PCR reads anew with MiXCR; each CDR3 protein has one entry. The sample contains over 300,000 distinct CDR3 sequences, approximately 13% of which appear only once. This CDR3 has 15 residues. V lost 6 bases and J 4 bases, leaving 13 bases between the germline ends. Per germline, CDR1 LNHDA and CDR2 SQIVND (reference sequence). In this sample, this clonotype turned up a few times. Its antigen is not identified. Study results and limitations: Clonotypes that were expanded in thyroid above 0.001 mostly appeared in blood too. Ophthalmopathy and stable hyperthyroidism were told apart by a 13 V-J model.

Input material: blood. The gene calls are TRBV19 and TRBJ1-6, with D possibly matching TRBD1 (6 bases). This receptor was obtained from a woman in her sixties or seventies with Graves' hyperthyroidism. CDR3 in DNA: TGTGCCAGTAGAACACAGGGACATTATAATTCACCCCTCCACTTT. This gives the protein CASRTQGHYNSPLHF.